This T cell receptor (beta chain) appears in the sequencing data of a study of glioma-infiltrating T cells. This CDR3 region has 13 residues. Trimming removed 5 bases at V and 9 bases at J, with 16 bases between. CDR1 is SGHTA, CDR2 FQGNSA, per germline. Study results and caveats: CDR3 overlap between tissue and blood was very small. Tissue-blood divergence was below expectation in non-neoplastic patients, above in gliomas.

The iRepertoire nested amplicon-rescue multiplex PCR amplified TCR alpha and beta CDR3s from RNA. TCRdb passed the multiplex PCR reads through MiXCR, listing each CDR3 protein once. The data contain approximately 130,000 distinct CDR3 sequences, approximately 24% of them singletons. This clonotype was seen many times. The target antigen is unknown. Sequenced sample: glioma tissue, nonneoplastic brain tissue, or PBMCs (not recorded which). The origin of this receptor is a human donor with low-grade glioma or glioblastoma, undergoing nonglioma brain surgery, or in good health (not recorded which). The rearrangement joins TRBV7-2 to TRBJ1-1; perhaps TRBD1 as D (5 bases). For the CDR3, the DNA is TGTGCCAGCAGCGACCGGGGCCGGGGGAAAGCTTTCTTT. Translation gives CASSDRGRGKAFF.